The 9 T cell receptor beta chains below were found in one sample sequenced in a study of radiation and T cells in renal cell carcinoma (dated by TCRdb to between 2020 and 2021). What this sample's time point label stands for: blood 2 weeks post-SBRT. Read against the paper, the sample's treatment or condition label means: 15 Gy SBRT to primary tumor, nephrectomy 4 weeks later. Library generation was performed with the immunoSEQ multiplex PCR assay. The immuneACCESS repertoire file appears here via TCRdb, limited to in-frame rearrangements. These files lack a portion of the clones; in checked studies, under half of the deficit traces to unresolved V genes, and the cause of the others is not known. A total of some 150,000 clones appear in this sample, roughly 89% of them only once. 10% to 15% of the sample rests with the top ten. The sample in question was blood, obtained from a patient whose treatment included radiotherapy and nephrectomy. These receptors were obtained from a woman aged 45-65 years with renal cell carcinoma.

The V gene is TRBV5-1, the J gene TRBJ1-1, with D possibly TRBD1 on 6 matching bases. Trimming stripped 0 bases from V and 4 bases from J, with 16 bases between. This CDR3 has 16 amino acids. Looked up from germline, CDR1 is SGHRS and CDR2 is YFSETQ. The CDR3 here is CASSLEHRVDGTEAFF. The CDR3 DNA reads TGCGCCAGCAGCTTGGAGCACAGGGTTGACGGCACTGAAGCTTTCTTT.

The V call is TRBV19, the J call TRBJ1-4; D is unclear. CDR1 LNHDA and CDR2 SQIVND come from the germline V gene (reference sequence). This CDR3 comprises 13 residues. The V gene lost 5 bases and the J gene lost 8 bases, with 12 bases spanning the gap. DNA for the CDR3: TGTGCCAGTAGTCCTCCCGGGGAGGAAAAACTGTTTTTT. It yields the protein CASSPPGEEKLFF.

The table lists this clone with a few counts. The V call is TRBV5-1, the J call TRBJ1-1; D call uncertain. CDR3 length: 13 amino acids. Germline V lookup: CDR1 SGHRS, CDR2 YFSETQ. V was pared by 5 bases and J by 2 bases, with 10 bases between. The CDR3: CASREAPNTEAFF. CDR3 coding DNA: TGCGCCAGCAGAGAAGCCCCTAACACTGAAGCTTTCTTT.

The V gene is TRBV6-6, the J gene TRBJ2-7, with D perhaps matching TRBD1 or TRBD2 (6 bases each). V was trimmed by 7 bases and J by 0 bases, leaving 13 bases between them. The CDR3 consists of 14 residues. Per the germline V gene, CDR1 is MNHNY and CDR2 is SVGAGI (reference sequence). The CDR3, as DNA: TGTGCCAGCATATACGGGGGCTCCTCCTACGAGCAGTACTTC. Translating it yields CASIYGGSSYEQYF.

V is TRBV6-5 and J is TRBJ2-7, with D uncertain. Germline CDR1 and CDR2: MNHEY and SVGAGI. The CDR3 runs to 14 residues. V lost 1 base and J lost 4, with 11 bases in between. The CDR3 protein is CASSYYRSSYEQYF. The CDR3 nucleotides read TGTGCCAGCAGTTACTACCGCAGCAGTTACGAGCAGTACTTC.

V is TRBV5-1 and J is TRBJ2-7, with TRBD1 matching 7 bases. Germline lookup yields CDR1 SGHRS and CDR2 YFSETQ. The CDR3 totals 14 residues. J was trimmed by 7 bases and V by 4 bases; bases with no gene match: 11. CDR3: CASSRRQGGTEQYF. The CDR3 DNA sequence: TGCGCCAGCAGCCGAAGACAGGGTGGCACGGAGCAGTACTTC.

The J gene is TRBJ2-7, the V gene TRBV7-2; 7 nucleotides line up with TRBD1. CDR3 length: 14 residues. The V gene's germline CDR1 is SGHTA and CDR2 FQGNSA. The V and J ends lost 3 bases and 3 bases, in that order; junction bases with no gene match: 5. The CDR3 sequence is CASSLAGGGYEQYF. The CDR3, as DNA: TGTGCCAGCAGCTTGGCAGGGGGTGGCTACGAGCAGTACTTC. Variable domain in full (rest from reference TRBV7-2 and TRBJ2-7): GAGVSQSPSNKVTEKGKDVELRCDPISGHTALYWYRQSLGQGLEFLIYFQGNSAPDKSGLPSDRFSAERTGGSVSTLTIQRTQQEDSAVYLCASSLAGGGYEQYFGPGTRLTVT.

V and J are TRBV6-1 and TRBJ2-2; TRBD2 matches at 7 bases. Germline V gives CDR1 MNHNS, CDR2 SASEGT. This CDR3 has 15 residues. With 10 bases clipped from V and 8 bases from J, the junction kept 16 bases outside the gene matches. CDR3 coding DNA: TGTGCCACCACGAGACTAGCCGGGAATAATGGGGAGCTGTTTTTT. The encoded protein is CATTRLAGNNGELFF.

V and J are TRBV6-5 and TRBJ2-3; D unclear. CDR1 and CDR2 from the germline V gene are MNHEY and SVGAGI. CDR3 length: 13 amino acids. The V end lost 6 bases, the J end lost 3 bases, and 10 bases lay between the germline ends. The CDR3 spells CASRGVGTDTQYF. CDR3 DNA sequence: TGTGCCAGCAGGGGCGTTGGGACAGATACGCAGTATTTT.